The next 8 T cell receptor beta chains were all read from a single sample in a study of T cells in Graves' hyperthyroidism and ophthalmopathy. TCR beta CDR3 region amplification was performed from RNA transcripts. Researchers ran a first-round RT-PCR on the TCR CDR3 using the HTBI primer set. TCRdb re-called the multiplex PCR reads through MiXCR, storing one row per CDR3 protein. In the table there are approximately 600,000 distinct CDR3 sequences, about 15% of which are singletons. Specimen: blood. These receptors were obtained from a woman in her thirties with Graves' hyperthyroidism that later progressed to Graves' ophthalmopathy.

This clonotype was observed at least ten times. The J gene is TRBJ2-2, the V gene TRBV2; D possibly corresponds to TRBD1 (6 bases). Germline assignment: CDR1 SNHLY and CDR2 FYNNEI. Trimming left V 8 bases short and J 1 base short, with 11 bases between. The CDR3 loop spans 14 amino acids. The CDR3 bases are TGTGCCAGCGGGCGGACAGAGAACACCGGGGAGCTGTTTTTT. It translates to CASGRTENTGELFF.

In this sample, this clonotype turned up many times. The genes are TRBV7-8 and TRBJ2-4; D is possibly TRBD2 (5 bases). Germline lookup yields CDR1 SGHVS and CDR2 FQNEAQ. Trimming pared 5 bases from V and 3 bases from J, leaving 20 bases between. The CDR3 runs to 17 residues. CDR3 region: CASSHTGSSMDKNIQYF. The CDR3 nucleotides read TGTGCCAGCAGCCACACGGGGAGTAGTATGGACAAAAACATTCAGTACTTC.

This clonotype was found a few times. The chain is built from TRBV13 and TRBJ1-1; tentative D call: TRBD1 (6 bases). The CDR3 sequence is 15 residues long. Germline lookup yields CDR1 PRHDT and CDR2 FYEKMQ (reference sequence). Trimming pared 6 bases from V and 1 base from J, leaving 15 bases between. CDR3 coding DNA: TGTGCCAGCAGAAGCATGGGGGCACCGAACACTGAAGCTTTCTTT. Translating it yields CASRSMGAPNTEAFF.

The chain carries TRBV27 and TRBJ2-1; 12 nucleotides agree with TRBD2. The V segment lost 2 bases and the J segment 10 bases; nucleotides outside the gene matches: 9. Germline V gives CDR1 MNHEY, CDR2 SMNVEV (reference sequence). CDR3 size: 16 residues. The CDR3 sequence is CASSLLLAGGHQEQFF. The CDR3 bases are TGTGCCAGCAGTTTACTACTAGCGGGAGGACACCAAGAGCAGTTCTTC.

This clonotype was seen ten or more times. The chain links TRBV20-1 to TRBJ2-2; 7 bases line up with TRBD1. There are 13 residues in the CDR3. Trimming at V came to 6 bases and at J to 7 bases, leaving 8 bases not matched to a gene. The germline gives CDR1 DFQATT, CDR2 SNEGSKA (reference sequence). CDR3 loop: CSATTGVNGELFF. CDR3 DNA sequence: TGCAGTGCAACAACAGGGGTTAACGGGGAGCTGTTTTTT.

In this sample, this clonotype turned up many times. The chain couples TRBV25-1 to TRBJ2-6, with TRBD2 matching 9 bases. Germline trimming cut 2 bases from V and 11 bases from J; bases unmatched to any gene: 10. Germline lookup yields CDR1 MGHDK and CDR2 SYGVNS. The length of the CDR3 is 16 residues. CDR3 nucleotide sequence: TGTGCCAGCAGTGAACGAGCGGGGGGTTTCGTCGACGTCCTGACTTTC. This translates into CASSERAGGFVDVLTF.

The chain carries TRBV5-1 and TRBJ2-3; 7 nucleotides agree with TRBD2. There are 16 residues in the CDR3. Germline CDR1 is SGHRS and CDR2 is YFSETQ. After removal of 5 bases from V and 4 bases from J, the junction contained 13 bases not matched to a gene. CDR3 DNA sequence: TGCGCCAGCAGAAAAGAGGGCAGCGGGGCGGCAGATACGCAGTATTTT. Protein product: CASRKEGSGAADTQYF.

This rearrangement joins TRBV12-5 to TRBJ1-5, with D hard to call. Between the trimmed V and J ends, which lost 0 bases and 6 bases, there was a span of 3 bases. Germline assignment: CDR1 LGHNT and CDR2 FRNRAP. This CDR3 spans 12 amino acids. The CDR3 bases are TGTGCTAGTGGTTTGGTAACTCAGCCCCAGCATTTT. This encodes CASGLVTQPQHF.